The source of this T cell receptor beta chain is a study of blood T cells in healthy people across ages. Study-wide results and limits: Across the age range, TCR beta diversity per million T cells fell in a roughly linear way. Diversity was higher, and naive CD4+ cells more numerous, in long-lived donors than in aged donors.

The germline V gene encodes CDR1 SGHRS and CDR2 YFSETQ. The CDR3 has 14 amino acids. V was clipped by 4 bases and J by 8 bases, with 18 bases between them. Every donor gave ten milliliters of peripheral blood. About this clonotype itself: The antigen is undetermined.

Sample-barcoded 5' priming and a J-beta primer mix drove a second PCR of roughly 6 to 12 cycles. A minimum of 2.5 million CDR3-containing paired-end reads was obtained for each sample. TCRdb redid the calling of the 5' RACE reads with MiXCR, one entry per CDR3 protein. The sample has about 1,500,000 distinct CDR3 sequences, 42% seen once. This TCR was recovered from a woman aged 18 to 35 in good health. This chain joins TRBV5-1 and TRBJ1-2, with unresolved D. The sequenced sample consisted of blood. CDR3 sequence reads: CASSPGDVGGGYTF. The CDR3 DNA is TGCGCCAGCAGCCCCGGCGACGTGGGAGGGGGCTACACCTTC.